This T cell receptor beta chain was documented in a study of cytomegalovirus exposure and HLA in healthy donors. TCRdb keeps only in-frame clones here, not all; method: immunoSEQ multiplex PCR. This table has some 130,000 clones, approximately 82% appearing once. CDR1 MNHEY and CDR2 SVGAGI come from the germline V gene. The CDR3 covers 12 residues. V dropped 4 bases and J dropped 7 bases, with 7 bases sitting between them. This rearrangement joins TRBV6-5 to TRBJ2-2; weak D call: TRBD1 (6 bases). Sequencing used PBMCs. This TCR was sampled from a man younger than 40 in good health and CMV-seropositive. CDR3 sequence (DNA): TGTGCCAGCAGTTCGGGACACGGGGAGCTGTTTTTT. Translating gives CASSSGHGELFF.